These 29 T cell receptor beta chains share one sample of origin, sequenced in a study of beta chain features in type 1 diabetes. Study-level points and caveats: Significant though moderate, a shortening of TCRB CDR3s appeared in all four CD4+ subsets of Type 1 diabetes patients.

The isolated RNA, all of it, was reverse transcribed, so expressed TCRB transcripts were what got sequenced. The method was immunoSEQ multiplex PCR; TCRdb's version includes in-frame clones alone and lacks a portion of them. The sample has under 350,000 clones; 14% are singletons. These receptors' targets are unknown. The sequencing sample was made of naive CD4+ T cells from blood. The receptors were sampled from a man younger than 40 with type 1 diabetes.

Details on this clone: This specimen includes other DNA sequences encoding the same CDR3. V and J are TRBV5-1 and TRBJ2-5, with TRBD1 as a possible D gene (7 bases). CDR3 length: 14 residues. Per the germline V gene, CDR1 is SGHRS and CDR2 is YFSETQ. The V and J ends lost 4 bases and 2 bases respectively, with 12 bases between them. CDR3 bases: TGCGCCAGCAGCGCGGGACAGCTACAAGAGACCCAGTACTTC. Encoded protein: CASSAGQLQETQYF.

The V gene is TRBV10-3, the J gene TRBJ2-1; TRBD2 is a possible D gene (5 bases). CDR1 ENHRY and CDR2 SYGVKD come from the germline V gene. CDR3 length equals 13 residues. Trimming stripped 10 bases from V and 9 bases from J, with 19 bases between. The CDR3 nucleotides are TGTGCCACCCGGCCGGCTAGCTCCGGTGAGCAGTTCTTC. Translating gives CATRPASSGEQFF.

The chain employs TRBV28 and TRBJ2-1; 9 bases are shared with TRBD2. Germline V gene lookup returns CDR1 MDHEN and CDR2 SYDVKM. V shed 2 bases, J shed 4 bases, and the junction held 0 bases outside the gene matches. The CDR3 is 14 amino acids. The CDR3 is CASSLAGGYNEQFF. The CDR3 region has the DNA TGTGCCAGCAGTTTAGCGGGAGGGTACAATGAGCAGTTCTTC. Complete variable domain (other parts from reference TRBV28 and TRBJ2-1): DVKVTQSSRYLVKRTGEKVFLECVQDMDHENMFWYRQDPGLGLRLIYFSYDVKMKEKGDIPEGYSVSREKKERFSLILESASTNQTSMYLCASSLAGGYNEQFFGPGTRLTVL.

This clone was picked up a small number of times. The V call is TRBV4-2, the J call TRBJ1-5; TRBD1 agrees at 9 bases. J gave up 9 bases and V 8 bases, and 17 bases lay outside the gene matches. This CDR3 is 16 amino acids long. Germline V gene data show CDR1 as LGHNA and CDR2 as YNFKEQ. In DNA, the CDR3 is TGTGCCAGCTCGGTCGAGGGGACAGGGTCAAAAGGGCCCCAGCATTTT. It encodes CASSVEGTGSKGPQHF.

For this clone: A read error may account for a junction end that differs from germline. This chain links TRBV4-2 with TRBJ1-5; D ambiguous. The length of the CDR3 is 13 residues. The germline gives CDR1 LGHNA, CDR2 YNFKEQ. The chain's CDR3 is CASSQETRQPQHF. The CDR3 DNA sequence: TGTGCCAGCAGTCAAGAGACACGTCAGCCCCAGCATTTT.

This clone has just a few counts. V and J are TRBV5-4 and TRBJ2-7, with 9 bases fitting TRBD2. The V segment lost 2 bases and the J segment 8 bases; nucleotides outside the gene matches: 11. The CDR3 runs 15 residues. The germline gives CDR1 SGHNT, CDR2 YYREEE (reference sequence). The CDR3: CASSFLIAGDRKQYF. CDR3 in DNA: TGTGCCAGCAGCTTTCTCATAGCGGGAGATAGGAAGCAGTACTTC.

The chain combines TRBV5-1 with TRBJ2-7; 13 bases agree with TRBD2. From germline, CDR1 is SGHRS and CDR2 YFSETQ. The V segment lost 7 bases and the J segment 6 bases; nucleotides outside the gene matches: 7. The CDR3 runs to 14 residues. CDR3 DNA sequence: TGCGCCAGCGGACTAGCGGGAGTAGTAGGCGAGCAGTACTTC. Amino acid sequence: CASGLAGVVGEQYF.

This rearrangement joins TRBV5-1 to TRBJ1-5, with 7 bases matching TRBD1. Germline loops: CDR1 SGHRS, CDR2 YFSETQ. V dropped 4 bases and J dropped 5; count of bases not matched to a gene: 6. This CDR3 has 14 residues. DNA of the CDR3: TGCGCCAGCAGCCTGACAGGGACGGATCAGCCCCAGCATTTT. The encoded protein is CASSLTGTDQPQHF.

This clone was counted a few times. The sample carries other DNA sequences with the same CDR3. The chain employs TRBV18 and TRBJ2-5; D is uncertain. Between the trimmed V and J ends, which lost 0 bases and 1 base, there was a span of 6 bases. The CDR3 spans 14 residues. Per the germline V gene, CDR1 is KGHSH and CDR2 is LQKENI. The CDR3 DNA is TGTGCCAGCTCACCACCGAACAGCCAAGAGACCCAGTACTTC. This codes for CASSPPNSQETQYF. Full variable domain (missing parts from reference TRBV18 and TRBJ2-5): NAGVMQNPRHLVRRRGQEARLRCSPMKGHSHVYWYRQLPEEGLKFMVYLQKENIIDESGMPKERFSAEFPKEGPSILRIQQVVRGDSAAYFCASSPPNSQETQYFGPGTRLLVL.

This clone was seen a handful of times. CDR3 nucleotides: TGTGCCATCAGTGCAGGAGATACGCAGTATTTT. This gives the protein CAISAGDTQYF. The chain is built from TRBV10-3 and TRBJ2-3; no firm D call. Deletions cut 4 bases from V and 5 bases from J, with 4 bases between. The CDR3 is 11 amino acids. CDR1 and CDR2 from the germline V gene are ENHRY and SYGVKD.

This clone was seen more than once but under ten times. The chain couples TRBV5-1 to TRBJ2-1, with D possibly being TRBD1 (6 bases). Trimming pared 4 bases from V and 7 bases from J, leaving 21 bases between. Germline values: CDR1 SGHRS, CDR2 YFSETQ. CDR3 length equals 16 residues. Here the CDR3 reads CASSPRMGAGQNEQFF. The CDR3 DNA is TGCGCCAGCAGCCCCAGGATGGGGGCCGGGCAGAATGAGCAGTTCTTC.

The chain employs TRBV7-9 and TRBJ2-7; D remains ambiguous. CDR3 length: 12 residues. The V gene's germline CDR1 is SEHNR and CDR2 FQNEAQ (reference sequence). V dropped 2 bases and J dropped 5 bases, with 7 bases sitting between them. CDR3 loop: CASSLREDEQYF. The DNA of the CDR3 is TGTGCCAGCAGCTTACGAGAAGACGAGCAGTACTTC.

This clone was recorded a few times. The V and J genes are TRBV14 and TRBJ2-1; D is unresolved. Per germline, CDR1 SGHDN and CDR2 FVKESK. V dropped 0 bases and J dropped 4 bases, with 13 bases sitting between them. The CDR3 runs to 16 residues. In DNA form, the CDR3 reads TGTGCCAGCAGCCAAGATGGTTGGGCAGGTTACAATGAGCAGTTCTTC. Protein: CASSQDGWAGYNEQFF.

This clone was seen a few times. The chain recombines TRBV28 with TRBJ2-6; D gene ambiguous. Trimming cost V 8 bases and J 0 bases, with 5 bases left between them. Germline V CDR1 and CDR2: MDHEN, SYDVKM. There are 13 residues in the CDR3. The CDR3 here is CASAGSGANVLTF. DNA for the CDR3: TGTGCCAGCGCCGGCTCTGGGGCCAACGTCCTGACTTTC.

The rearrangement links TRBV29-1 to TRBJ2-2; D is perhaps TRBD2 (5 bases). Deletions cut 5 bases from V and 6 bases from J, with 13 bases between. From germline, CDR1 is SQVTM and CDR2 ANQGSEA. This CDR3 spans 13 amino acids. CDR3 coding DNA: TGCAGCGTTTCTTGGCTGCGGGCCGGGGAGCTGTTTTTT. As protein: CSVSWLRAGELFF.

V usage is TRBV27 and J usage is TRBJ2-1; 9 bases fit TRBD2. This CDR3 has 15 residues. Germline trimming cut 4 bases from V and 3 bases from J; bases unmatched to any gene: 4. Germline CDR1 is MNHEY and CDR2 is SMNVEV (reference sequence). The CDR3 loop is CASSWSGGSYNEQFF. The DNA of the CDR3 is TGTGCCAGCAGTTGGAGCGGGGGGAGCTACAATGAGCAGTTCTTC.

This rearrangement joins TRBV19 to TRBJ2-3; 9 nucleotides match TRBD2. Germline assignment: CDR1 LNHDA and CDR2 SQIVND (reference sequence). J was trimmed by 0 bases and V by 5 bases; bases with no gene match: 0. The CDR3 sequence is 14 residues long. The CDR3 DNA follows: TGTGCCAGTAGTGGACTAGCGAGCACAGATACGCAGTATTTT. Its protein product is CASSGLASTDTQYF.

The J gene is TRBJ1-4, the V gene TRBV19; a weak D match, TRBD1 (5 bases). V was pared by 4 bases and J by 5 bases, with 14 bases between. Germline CDR1 and CDR2: LNHDA and SQIVND (reference sequence). CDR3 length: 15 amino acids. CDR3 sequence: CASSTSDSRNEKLFF. The CDR3 region has the DNA TGTGCCAGTAGTACCAGCGACAGCCGCAATGAAAAACTGTTTTTT. Looking up the rest from reference TRBV19 and TRBJ1-4 gives the full variable domain: DGGITQSPKYLFRKEGQNVTLSCEQNLNHDAMYWYRQDPGQGLRLIYYSQIVNDFQKGDIAEGYSVSREKKESFPLTVTSAQKNPTAFYLCASSTSDSRNEKLFFGSGTQLSVL.

This clone showed up just a few times. The V call is TRBV7-9, the J call TRBJ2-5; TRBD1 matches at 9 bases. The CDR3 contains 14 residues. V was pared by 3 bases and J by 5 bases, with 4 bases of the junction left unmatched. CDR1 SEHNR and CDR2 FQNEAQ come from the germline V gene (reference sequence). This CDR3 reads CASSLDRGGETQYF. The CDR3, as DNA: TGTGCCAGCAGCTTGGACAGGGGAGGGGAGACCCAGTACTTC. The whole variable domain, filled in from reference TRBV7-9 and TRBJ2-5, reads DTGVSQNPRHKITKRGQNVTFRCDPISEHNRLYWYRQTLGQGPEFLTYFQNEAQLEKSRLLSDRFSAERPKGSFSTLEIQRTEQGDSAMYLCASSLDRGGETQYFGPGTRLLVL.

This sequence joins TRBV29-1 and TRBJ2-2, with D maybe TRBD2 (5 bases). Trimming took 7 bases from V and 3 from J, leaving 12 bases between them. CDR1 SQVTM and CDR2 ANQGSEA come from the germline V gene. The CDR3 covers 13 residues. DNA for the CDR3: TGCAGCGGGAGGCGCGGACACACCGGGGAGCTGTTTTTT. Its translation is CSGRRGHTGELFF.

This clone was counted a few times. The chain is built from TRBV5-4 and TRBJ2-5; D is undetermined. The CDR3 has 15 amino acids. The V end lost 4 bases, the J end lost 1 base, and 14 bases lay between the germline ends. CDR1 is SGHNT, CDR2 YYREEE, per germline (reference sequence). The CDR3 nucleotides read TGTGCCAGCAGCCAAGTAAAGAACTTCCAAGAGACCCAGTACTTC. It encodes CASSQVKNFQETQYF. The full variable domain, rest sourced from reference TRBV5-4 and TRBJ2-5, is ETGVTQSPTHLIKTRGQQVTLRCSSQSGHNTVSWYQQALGQGPQFIFQYYREEENGRGNFPPRFSGLQFPNYSSELNVNALELDDSALYLCASSQVKNFQETQYFGPGTRLLVL.

This chain links TRBV29-1 with TRBJ2-3, with TRBD2 as a possible D gene (6 bases). CDR1 and CDR2 from the germline V gene are SQVTM and ANQGSEA. The CDR3 consists of 13 residues. CDR3 in DNA: TGCTCCTGTCGGGAGACTAGCACAGATACGCAGTATTTT. Its translation: CSCRETSTDTQYF.

This clone was seen only a few times. This sample also contains other DNA sequences that code for the same CDR3. This chain links TRBV7-2 with TRBJ2-7; weak D call: TRBD2 (6 bases). V dropped 3 bases and J dropped 3 bases, with 9 bases sitting between them. Germline V lookup: CDR1 SGHTA, CDR2 FQGNSA. The CDR3 totals 13 residues. CDR3 region: CASSLGRGYEQYF. DNA for the CDR3: TGTGCCAGCAGCTTGGGGCGGGGCTACGAGCAGTACTTC.

This clone has a handful of counts. The V gene is TRBV7-3, the J gene TRBJ2-1, with D possibly being TRBD2 (6 bases). This CDR3 is 14 amino acids long. Germline V gene sequence: CDR1 SGHTA, CDR2 FQGTGA. V was shortened by 3 bases and J by 4 bases, with 10 bases between the two germline ends. For the CDR3, the DNA is TGTGCCAGCAGCTTCGCAGGGACTTACAATGAGCAGTTCTTC. Its protein is CASSFAGTYNEQFF.

The table lists this clone with a few counts. The J gene is TRBJ2-5, the V gene TRBV5-6; D uncertain. Germline V CDR1 and CDR2: SGHDT, YYEEEE. The ends were cut back, 2 bases at V and 3 bases at J, with 5 bases in the middle. This CDR3 spans 12 amino acids. CDR3 in DNA: TGTGCCAGCAGCTTCGCGGAAGAGACCCAGTACTTC. Its protein is CASSFAEETQYF.

V usage is TRBV18 and J usage is TRBJ2-2; D is possibly TRBD2 (5 bases). The CDR3 length is 13 residues. In germline, CDR1 is KGHSH, CDR2 LQKENI. The V end was cut by 2 bases, the J end by 9 bases, with 10 bases between. The CDR3 loop reads CASSPSRERELFF. CDR3 DNA: TGTGCCAGCTCACCAAGTCGGGAACGGGAGCTGTTTTTT. The whole variable domain, filled in from reference TRBV18 and TRBJ2-2, reads NAGVMQNPRHLVRRRGQEARLRCSPMKGHSHVYWYRQLPEEGLKFMVYLQKENIIDESGMPKERFSAEFPKEGPSILRIQQVVRGDSAAYFCASSPSRERELFFGEGSRLTVL.

The sample holds a few counts of this clone. J is TRBJ2-3 and V is TRBV7-2; 7 nucleotides agree with TRBD2. V lost 2 bases, J lost 5 bases, and 10 bases stayed unmatched. The CDR3 has 16 amino acids. The germline gives CDR1 SGHTA, CDR2 FQGNSA. The DNA of the CDR3 is TGTGCCAGCAGCTTATTCCTAAGCGGGGCTGGAGATACGCAGTATTTT. This gives the protein CASSLFLSGAGDTQYF. The full variable domain, with the rest looked up from reference TRBV7-2 and TRBJ2-3, is GAGVSQSPSNKVTEKGKDVELRCDPISGHTALYWYRQSLGQGLEFLIYFQGNSAPDKSGLPSDRFSAERTGGSVSTLTIQRTQQEDSAVYLCASSLFLSGAGDTQYFGPGTRLTVL.

This clone appeared a few times. The rearrangement uses TRBV7-3 and TRBJ2-2; 10 positions match TRBD2. Trimming at V came to 0 bases and at J to 4 bases, leaving 5 bases not matched to a gene. Germline assignment: CDR1 SGHTA and CDR2 FQGTGA. This CDR3 contains 17 residues. This chain's CDR3 is CASSLTSSGSTTGELFF. The DNA of the CDR3 is TGTGCCAGCAGCTTAACTTCTAGCGGGAGTACCACCGGGGAGCTGTTTTTT.

The V call is TRBV27, the J call TRBJ1-5, with 12 bases lining up with TRBD1. This CDR3 spans 16 amino acids. V gave up 2 bases and J gave up 6 bases; unmatched junction bases: 5. The germline V gene encodes CDR1 MNHEY and CDR2 SMNVEV (reference sequence). DNA for the CDR3: TGTGCCAGCAGTTTAGGGGGGACAGGGGGCCGTCAGCCCCAGCATTTT. It specifies CASSLGGTGGRQPQHF.